This T cell receptor beta chain was sequenced for a study of cytomegalovirus exposure and HLA in healthy donors. CDR3 length: 15 amino acids. J lost 7 bases, V lost 5 bases, and 11 bases had no gene match. Germline V gene lookup returns CDR1 SNHLY and CDR2 FYNNEI. PCR employed 60 Vbeta and 13 Jbeta primers. The repertoire was sequenced with immunoSEQ multiplex PCR; TCRdb's copy has only in-frame clones and lacks some. The table shows around 65,000 clones, with roughly 75% occurring only once. The TCR sequence derives from a woman between 25 and 40 years old in good health and CMV-seropositive. The sequenced material came from PBMCs. V is TRBV2 and J is TRBJ2-1; 7 bases are shared with TRBD2. CDR3 region: CASSLREVLGNEQFF. CDR3 coding DNA: TGTGCCAGCAGTCTCCGGGAGGTCCTGGGGAATGAGCAGTTCTTC.